Listed below are T cell receptor beta chains from one sample, sequenced in a study of cytomegalovirus exposure and HLA in healthy donors. The repertoire was sequenced with immunoSEQ multiplex PCR; TCRdb's copy has only in-frame clones and lacks some. Altogether about 130,000 clones are present, 84% being singletons, with the ten largest covering under 3%. The specimen sequenced was PBMCs. These TCRs come from a woman between 18 and 29 years old in good health and CMV-seropositive. The CDR3 runs from the conserved cysteine through the conserved F or W. D genes are given only for firm matches. Size values are once, few and many counts, or a class for expanded clones, and some rows have none.

cdr3_aa cdr3_nt v_call d_call clone_size j_call
CASSLVHAGADNSPLHF TGTGCCAGCAGTTTGGTCCATGCAGGGGCGGATAATTCACCCCTCCACTTT TRBV28 - - TRBJ1-6
CASSRGQSYEQYF TGTGCCAGCAGCCGGGGACAGTCCTACGAGCAGTACTTC TRBV6-5 TRBD1 - TRBJ2-7
CASSPTVADEKLFF TGTGCCAGCAGCCCGACGGTGGCGGATGAAAAACTGTTTTTT TRBV5-4 - - TRBJ1-4
CAFKRESYNSPLHF TGTGCCTTCAAAAGGGAGTCCTATAATTCACCCCTCCACTTT TRBV30 - - TRBJ1-6
CASSYSGAFGETQYF TGTGCCAGCAGTTACTCGGGGGCGTTCGGGGAGACCCAGTACTTC TRBV6-5 - once TRBJ2-5
CASSVWDSPYEQYF TGTGCCAGCAGTGTGTGGGACAGCCCCTACGAGCAGTACTTC TRBV2 TRBD1 few TRBJ2-7
CASSVNAAGSPLHF TGTGCCAGCAGCGTCAACGCGGCCGGGTCACCCCTCCACTTT TRBV9 - - TRBJ1-6
CASSQRDLQKLFF TGTGCCAGCAGCCAACGGGACTTACAAAAACTGTTTTTT TRBV7-9 - - TRBJ1-4
CASSQSSKGAIGTQYF TGTGCCAGTAGCCAGTCCTCTAAGGGGGCGATCGGGACCCAGTACTTC TRBV19 TRBD1 - TRBJ2-5
CASSLERGGPETQYF TGTGCCAGCAGTCTCGAGCGGGGGGGCCCCGAGACCCAGTACTTC TRBV6-1 TRBD2 - TRBJ2-5
CASGLRTVPGTGELFF TGTGCTAGTGGCCTCCGGACAGTACCGGGCACCGGGGAGCTGTTTTTT TRBV12-5 - once TRBJ2-2
CASSQLGLAGGKFEQYF TGTGCCAGCAGCCAGCTAGGCCTGGCGGGGGGTAAATTCGAGCAGTACTTC TRBV14 TRBD2 - TRBJ2-7
CASSLTGLNEKLFF TGTGCCAGCAGTCTGACAGGTCTTAATGAAAAACTGTTTTTT TRBV6-1 - - TRBJ1-4